The rows below give T cell receptor beta chains drawn from one sample of a study of blood T cell repertoires in COVID-19. Using immunoSEQ multiplex PCR, the repertoire was profiled, and TCRdb retains in-frame clones only, with some absent. The data contain 250,000 to 350,000 clones, 75% to 90% of them singletons. The specimen was PBMCs or T cells enriched from blood (not recorded which). The receptors were sampled from a woman aged 45-65 years who had recovered from COVID-19. Each CDR3 is given with its conserved first and last residue. A D gene is named only where the DNA matches it firmly. Clone size appears in some rows only: once, few, many, or a class for an expanded clone.

CDR3nt: TGTGCCACCTACGACAGGGTGAACACTGAAGCTTTCTTT; CDR3aa: CATYDRVNTEAFF; abundance: .; j_gene: TRBJ1-1; v_gene: TRBV18; d_gene: TRBD1
CDR3nt: TGCGCCAGCAGCCAGGATACCGGGACAGGGGCGAGTGGCTACACCTTC; CDR3aa: CASSQDTGTGASGYTF; abundance: .; j_gene: TRBJ1-2; v_gene: TRBV4-1; d_gene: TRBD1
CDR3nt: TGTGCCAGCAGTCGCACGCGGGCCGGGGAGCTGTTTTTT; CDR3aa: CASSRTRAGELFF; abundance: .; j_gene: TRBJ2-2; v_gene: TRBV6-5; d_gene: .
CDR3nt: TGTGCCAGCAGTAGCACAGGGGGCGCGTCTTACACTGAAGCTTTCTTT; CDR3aa: CASSSTGGASYTEAFF; abundance: .; j_gene: TRBJ1-1; v_gene: TRBV28; d_gene: TRBD1
CDR3nt: TGTGCCAGCAGTTTATCCCGGACTTACACTGAAGCTTTCTTT; CDR3aa: CASSLSRTYTEAFF; abundance: .; j_gene: TRBJ1-1; v_gene: TRBV27; d_gene: .
CDR3nt: TGTGCCAGCAGCCACCTAAAGGGGCGAGGTAATGAGCAGTTCTTC; CDR3aa: CASSHLKGRGNEQFF; abundance: .; j_gene: TRBJ2-1; v_gene: TRBV14; d_gene: .
CDR3nt: TGTGCCAGCTCACCCCAGGGGGCTGGAAACACCATATATTTT; CDR3aa: CASSPQGAGNTIYF; abundance: few; j_gene: TRBJ1-3; v_gene: TRBV18; d_gene: TRBD1
CDR3nt: TGTGCCACCGGAATAGCAGCTACGAACACCGGGGAGCTGTTTTTT; CDR3aa: CATGIAATNTGELFF; abundance: many; j_gene: TRBJ2-2; v_gene: TRBV10-3; d_gene: .
CDR3nt: TGTGCCACCAGCAAAAGGACAGGGAAAGAGCAGTACTTC; CDR3aa: CATSKRTGKEQYF; abundance: .; j_gene: TRBJ2-7; v_gene: TRBV15; d_gene: TRBD1
CDR3nt: TGTGCCAGCAGGCCGAGCTCCGGGACAGATAATTCACCCCTCCACTTT; CDR3aa: CASRPSSGTDNSPLHF; abundance: .; j_gene: TRBJ1-6; v_gene: TRBV7-2; d_gene: TRBD1
CDR3nt: TGCGCCAGCAGTAGGACAGGGGAAACTGAAGCTTTCTTT; CDR3aa: CASSRTGETEAFF; abundance: .; j_gene: TRBJ1-1; v_gene: TRBV10-1; d_gene: TRBD1
CDR3nt: TGTGCCAGTCGCCCCCGGGACAGGGATTCCGGCTACACCTTC; CDR3aa: CASRPRDRDSGYTF; abundance: .; j_gene: TRBJ1-2; v_gene: TRBV19; d_gene: TRBD1
CDR3nt: TGTGCCAGCTCACCACGGTCGATTAGCAACACTGAAGCTTTCTTT; CDR3aa: CASSPRSISNTEAFF; abundance: .; j_gene: TRBJ1-1; v_gene: TRBV18; d_gene: .
CDR3nt: TGCGCCAGCAGTCCCACCCGGGACAGGGCGGTCGAGCAGTACTTC; CDR3aa: CASSPTRDRAVEQYF; abundance: .; j_gene: TRBJ2-7; v_gene: TRBV10-1; d_gene: TRBD1
CDR3nt: TGTGCCAGCAGCTCGGGACAGATCCCCTCTGGGGCCAACGTCCTGACTTTC; CDR3aa: CASSSGQIPSGANVLTF; abundance: .; j_gene: TRBJ2-6; v_gene: TRBV5-8; d_gene: TRBD1
CDR3nt: TGTGCCAGCAGCTACGGACAGGTTGAAAAACTGTTTTTT; CDR3aa: CASSYGQVEKLFF; abundance: few; j_gene: TRBJ1-4; v_gene: TRBV7-9; d_gene: TRBD1
CDR3nt: TGTGCCAGCAGTTACCTCCCCATTACAGGAAACTATGGCTACACCTTC; CDR3aa: CASSYLPITGNYGYTF; abundance: .; j_gene: TRBJ1-2; v_gene: TRBV6-2/TRBV6-3; d_gene: .
CDR3nt: TGTGCCAGCAGCCAACCCGCCGGGACTAGAAACTACGAGCAGTACTTC; CDR3aa: CASSQPAGTRNYEQYF; abundance: .; j_gene: TRBJ2-7; v_gene: TRBV3-1/TRBV3-2; d_gene: TRBD2
CDR3nt: TGTGCCAGCAGCTTGGATTTGGGGGCCACCGGGGAGCTGTTTTTT; CDR3aa: CASSLDLGATGELFF; abundance: .; j_gene: TRBJ2-2; v_gene: TRBV5-6; d_gene: .
CDR3nt: TGTGCCAGTAGTATAGCGGCTAGCGGGGGCACAGATACGCAGTATTTT; CDR3aa: CASSIAASGGTDTQYF; abundance: .; j_gene: TRBJ2-3; v_gene: TRBV19; d_gene: TRBD2
CDR3nt: TGCAGTGCCGTCGGGGAGCCCCGGCAGTATTTT; CDR3aa: CSAVGEPRQYF; abundance: .; j_gene: TRBJ2-3; v_gene: TRBV20-1; d_gene: .
CDR3nt: TGTGCCAGCAAGAGGGCCGGCCAGGGGGCTGAAAAACTGTTTTTT; CDR3aa: CASKRAGQGAEKLFF; abundance: .; j_gene: TRBJ1-4; v_gene: TRBV6-5; d_gene: TRBD1
CDR3nt: TGTGCCCTAAAGCGAGGACAGGGGAGGAACGAGCAGTACTTC; CDR3aa: CALKRGQGRNEQYF; abundance: .; j_gene: TRBJ2-7; v_gene: TRBV28; d_gene: TRBD1
CDR3nt: TGTGCCAGCTCACCGTCCCGGGACAGGGGCGAAAAACTGTTTTTT; CDR3aa: CASSPSRDRGEKLFF; abundance: .; j_gene: TRBJ1-4; v_gene: TRBV18; d_gene: TRBD1